This T cell receptor beta chain comes out of a study of control samples from healthy donors and cancer patients. The CDR3 consists of 16 residues. V lost 5 bases and J lost 5, with 19 bases in between. Looked up from germline, CDR1 is LGHDT and CDR2 is YNNKEL (reference sequence). The table came from immunoSEQ multiplex PCR; TCRdb's copy has only in-frame clones and leaves some out. The data show about 150,000 clones, with 90% to 95% seen just once and roughly 5.7% held by the top ten. Source material: blood. The sequence was collected from a man aged 18 to 29 in good health. The chain is built from TRBV3-1 (or the pseudogene TRBV3-2) and TRBJ2-1, with a tentative D call TRBD2 (5 bases). The CDR3 sequence is CASSTLAGLGNNEQFF. In DNA, the CDR3 is TGTGCCAGCAGCACCTTGGCGGGCCTGGGCAACAATGAGCAGTTCTTC.